This T cell receptor beta chain was sequenced in a study of CD8 T cells in Susac syndrome. Reverse transcription of about 0.45 to 1 ug RNA was performed with random hexamers. Using its own MiXCR run on the immunoSEQ multiplex PCR reads, TCRdb lists one record per CDR3 protein. The sample contains about 400,000 distinct CDR3 sequences, around 83% of which appear only once. TEMRA cells were FACS-enriched, and CD8+ and CD4+ T cells were isolated negatively. CDR1 and CDR2 (germline): SNHLY, FYNNEI. V lost 7 bases, J lost 3 bases, and 15 bases lay in between. The length of the CDR3 is 14 residues. The clonotype comes from a human donor with multiple sclerosis. The V gene is TRBV2, the J gene TRBJ1-2; D gene unclear. The sequenced sample was CD8+ T cells from PBMCs. The CDR3 DNA follows: TGTGCCAGCAAGGTTACGGGCAGTGACTATGGCTACACCTTC. As protein: CASKVTGSDYGYTF.